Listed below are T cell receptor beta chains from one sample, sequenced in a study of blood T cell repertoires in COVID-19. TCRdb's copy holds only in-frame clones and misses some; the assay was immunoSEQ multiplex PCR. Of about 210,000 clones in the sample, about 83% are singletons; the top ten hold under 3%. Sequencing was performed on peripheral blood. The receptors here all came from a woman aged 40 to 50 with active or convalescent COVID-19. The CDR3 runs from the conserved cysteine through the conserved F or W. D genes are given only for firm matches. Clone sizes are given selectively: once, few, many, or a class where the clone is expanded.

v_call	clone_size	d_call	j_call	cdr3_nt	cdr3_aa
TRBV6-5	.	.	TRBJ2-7	TGTGCCAGCAGCTTGGAGGGATTGGCCTCCGAGCAGTACTTC	CASSLEGLASEQYF
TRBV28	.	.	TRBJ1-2	TGTGCCAGCGGTAGACAGCTTACCTATGGCTACACCTTC	CASGRQLTYGYTF
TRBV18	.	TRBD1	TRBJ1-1	TGTGCCAGCTCACCATTGCAGGACAGGGGAGCGGAAGCTTTCTTT	CASSPLQDRGAEAFF
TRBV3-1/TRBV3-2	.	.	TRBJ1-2	TGTGCCAGCAGCCAGAGGGCGGACTATGGCTACACCTTC	CASSQRADYGYTF
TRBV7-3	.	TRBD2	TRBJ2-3	TGTGCCAGCAGCTTTACGGGGGGTTGGACAGATACGCAGTATTTT	CASSFTGGWTDTQYF
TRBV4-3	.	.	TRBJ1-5	TGCGCCAGCAGCCAAGCCGGGAGAAATCAGCCCCAGCATTTT	CASSQAGRNQPQHF
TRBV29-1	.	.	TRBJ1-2	TGCAGCGTTGAAGGGGGCTTCCAGGGGACTATTAGCGCCTTC	CSVEGGFQGTISAF
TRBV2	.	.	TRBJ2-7	TGTGCCAGCAGTGACATGAGACAGGGAGGCGAGCAGTACTTC	CASSDMRQGGEQYF
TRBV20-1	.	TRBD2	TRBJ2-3	TGCAGTGCTATTGAGGGGACTAGGGTTCGGGGTACGCAGTATTTT	CSAIEGTRVRGTQYF
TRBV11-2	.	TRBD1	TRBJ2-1	TGTGCCAGCGGGCGGGACAGGGTAACGATCAATGAGCAGTTCTTC	CASGRDRVTINEQFF
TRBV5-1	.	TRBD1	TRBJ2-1	TGCGCCAGCGCCTCGGGACAGGGTAATTGGAATGAGCAGTTCTTC	CASASGQGNWNEQFF
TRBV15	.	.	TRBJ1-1	TGTGCCACCAGTTTCGCAGGGAACACTGAAGCTTTCTTT	CATSFAGNTEAFF
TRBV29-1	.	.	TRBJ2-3	TGCAGCGTTGTCTGGGGGGGCGGAATCACAGATACGCAGTATTTT	CSVVWGGGITDTQYF
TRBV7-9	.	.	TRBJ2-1	TGTGCCAGCAGTGACTGGCGGGGAGACAATGAGCAGTTCTTC	CASSDWRGDNEQFF
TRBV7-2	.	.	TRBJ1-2	TGTGCCAGCAGCTTCCCAGGCCTAATCGAGGGCTACACCTTC	CASSFPGLIEGYTF
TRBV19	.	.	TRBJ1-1	TGTGCCAGTAGTGCGCTAGACAGTATGAACACTGAAGCTTTCTTT	CASSALDSMNTEAFF
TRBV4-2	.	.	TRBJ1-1	TGTGCCAGCAGCCAACCCGCGGGAGCCCAGAACACTGAAGCTTTCTTT	CASSQPAGAQNTEAFF
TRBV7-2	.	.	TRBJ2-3	TGTGCCAGTTCACAGGGTGATACGCAGTATTTT	CASSQGDTQYF
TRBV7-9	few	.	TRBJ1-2	TGTGCCAGCAGCTTCTCAGGGGCTGGTGGCTACACCTTC	CASSFSGAGGYTF
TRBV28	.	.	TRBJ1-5	TGTGCCAGCAGTACTATCAGCAATCAGCCCCAGCATTTT	CASSTISNQPQHF
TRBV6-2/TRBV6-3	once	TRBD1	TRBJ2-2	TGTGCCAGCAGCCTAACCGGGACAGAAAACACCGGGGAGCTGTTTTTT	CASSLTGTENTGELFF
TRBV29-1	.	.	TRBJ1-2	TGCAGCGTTGAACCTATCAAGGGGGGGAGGAATGGCTACACCTTC	CSVEPIKGGRNGYTF